The present entry profiles one T cell receptor beta chain with its context. The entry originates in a study of brain T cells in children with intractable seizures. TCRdb keeps only in-frame clones here, not all; method: immunoSEQ multiplex PCR. The sample carries around 70,000 clones, just over 90% recorded once. The CDR3 contains 16 residues. Germline CDR1 reads KGHSH; CDR2 reads LQKENI. V shed 3 bases and J 4 bases; nucleotides not matched to a gene: 11. The sample here was peripheral blood, taken at surgery. This clonotype was sampled from a boy under two years old with tuberous sclerosis and intractable seizures. The rearrangement joins TRBV18 to TRBJ2-5; TRBD1 agrees at 7 bases. This CDR3 is CASSPSSAGGGETQYF. CDR3 coding DNA: TGTGCCAGCTCACCCTCGTCGGCAGGGGGTGGAGAGACCCAGTACTTC.